A selection of T cell receptor beta chains follows, all from one sample in a study of T cells in Graves' hyperthyroidism and ophthalmopathy. TCRdb used MiXCR to reprocess the multiplex PCR reads, holding one entry per CDR3 protein. The table lists some 350,000 distinct CDR3 sequences, more than 20% of them singletons. The sequenced sample was blood. The origin of the receptors is a man aged 50 to 60 with Graves' hyperthyroidism. Both conserved end residues are trimmed from each CDR3. The order of the fields is D gene, V gene, J gene, CDR3 protein. A D gene is named only where the DNA matches it firmly.

>NA|TRBV3-1|TRBJ2-7
ASSQLSSGYEQY
>NA|TRBV29-1|TRBJ1-3
SVEGTSGNTIY
>NA|TRBV7-3|TRBJ2-3
ASSSGRRDTQY
>TRBD1|TRBV27|TRBJ1-2
ASSPNEGGWSGYT
>NA|TRBV3-1|TRBJ1-4
ASSSRSPEKLY
>NA|TRBV12-3/TRBV12-4|TRBJ2-5
ASSLARPGTGTRETQY
>NA|TRBV19|TRBJ2-2
ASSFTLTGAGELF
>NA|TRBV6-1|TRBJ2-5
ASSEGSREY
>TRBD1|TRBV24-1|TRBJ2-7
ATSDLTTGGSFSCSYEQY
>NA|TRBV18|TRBJ2-1
ASSPGLSVENEQF
>TRBD2|TRBV29-1|TRBJ2-2
SGGLGGNTGELF
>TRBD1|TRBV5-1|TRBJ1-1
ASSEWTGSNTEAF
>TRBD2|TRBV2|TRBJ2-1
ASSEYGGALDNEQF
>NA|TRBV19|TRBJ2-3
ASSILAGHTDTQY
>TRBD2|TRBV10-3|TRBJ2-3
AISRLAGQDTQY
>NA|TRBV2|TRBJ2-5
ASSDPRARQETQY
>NA|TRBV3-1|TRBJ2-1
ASSQGTRLGNEQF
>TRBD1|TRBV29-1|TRBJ2-6
SVGTGGGANVLT
>NA|TRBV3-1|TRBJ2-7
ASSQESGLDYEQC
>NA|TRBV6-6|TRBJ1-5
ASSYTGEGYSNQPQH
>TRBD1|TRBV19|TRBJ1-5
ASTQLGQVFQPQH
>TRBD2|TRBV27|TRBJ2-7
ASSRSGRGYEQY
>NA|TRBV6-2/TRBV6-3|TRBJ2-7
ASDGGYEQY